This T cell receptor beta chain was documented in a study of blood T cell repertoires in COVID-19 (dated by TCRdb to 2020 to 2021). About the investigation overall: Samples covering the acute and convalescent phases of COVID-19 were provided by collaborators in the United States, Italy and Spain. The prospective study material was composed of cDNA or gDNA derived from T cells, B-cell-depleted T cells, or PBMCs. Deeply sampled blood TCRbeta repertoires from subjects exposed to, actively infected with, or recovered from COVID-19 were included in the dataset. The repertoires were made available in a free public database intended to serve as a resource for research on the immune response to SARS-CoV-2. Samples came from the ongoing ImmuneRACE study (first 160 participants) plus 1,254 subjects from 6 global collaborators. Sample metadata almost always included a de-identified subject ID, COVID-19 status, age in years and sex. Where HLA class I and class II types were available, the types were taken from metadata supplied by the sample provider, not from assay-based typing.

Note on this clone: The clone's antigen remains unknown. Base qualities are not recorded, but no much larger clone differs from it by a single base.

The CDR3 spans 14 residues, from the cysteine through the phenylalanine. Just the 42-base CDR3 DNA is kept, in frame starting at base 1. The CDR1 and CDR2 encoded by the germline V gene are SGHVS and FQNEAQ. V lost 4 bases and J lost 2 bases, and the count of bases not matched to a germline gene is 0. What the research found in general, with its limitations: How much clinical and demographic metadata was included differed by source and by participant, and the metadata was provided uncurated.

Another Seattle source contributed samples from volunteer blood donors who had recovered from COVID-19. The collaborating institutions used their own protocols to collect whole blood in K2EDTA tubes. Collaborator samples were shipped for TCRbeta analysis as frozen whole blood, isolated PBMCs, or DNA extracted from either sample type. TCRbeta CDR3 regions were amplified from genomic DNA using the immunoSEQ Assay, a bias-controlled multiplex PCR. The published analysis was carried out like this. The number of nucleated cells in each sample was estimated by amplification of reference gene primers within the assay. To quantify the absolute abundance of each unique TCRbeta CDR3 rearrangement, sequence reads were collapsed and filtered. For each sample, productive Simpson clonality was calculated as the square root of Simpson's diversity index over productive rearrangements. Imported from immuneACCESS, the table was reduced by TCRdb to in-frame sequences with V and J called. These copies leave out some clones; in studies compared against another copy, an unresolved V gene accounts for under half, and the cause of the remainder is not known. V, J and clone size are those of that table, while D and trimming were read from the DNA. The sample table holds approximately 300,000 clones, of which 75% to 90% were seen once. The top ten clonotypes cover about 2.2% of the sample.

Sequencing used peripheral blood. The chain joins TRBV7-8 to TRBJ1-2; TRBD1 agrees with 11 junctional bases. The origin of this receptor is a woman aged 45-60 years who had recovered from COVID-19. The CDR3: CASSWDRGNYGYTF. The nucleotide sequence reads TGTGCCAGCAGCTGGGACAGGGGGAACTATGGCTACACCTTC.